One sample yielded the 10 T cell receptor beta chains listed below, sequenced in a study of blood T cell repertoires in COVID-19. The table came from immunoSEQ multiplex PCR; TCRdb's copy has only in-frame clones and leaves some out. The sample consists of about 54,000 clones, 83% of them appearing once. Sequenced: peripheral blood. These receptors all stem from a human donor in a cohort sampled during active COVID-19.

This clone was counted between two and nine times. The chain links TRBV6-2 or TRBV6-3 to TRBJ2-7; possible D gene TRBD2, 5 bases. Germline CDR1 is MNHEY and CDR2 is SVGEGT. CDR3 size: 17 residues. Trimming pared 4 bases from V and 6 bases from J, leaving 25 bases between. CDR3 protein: CASSLRRLGELGLEQYF. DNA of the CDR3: TGTGCCAGCAGTTTACGAAGGCTCGGGGAGCTCGGGCTCGAGCAGTACTTC.

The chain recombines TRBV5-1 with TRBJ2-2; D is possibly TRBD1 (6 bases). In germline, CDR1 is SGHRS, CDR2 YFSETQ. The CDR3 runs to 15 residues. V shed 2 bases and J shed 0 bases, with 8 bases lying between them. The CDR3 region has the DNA TGCGCCAGCAGCTTTCAGGGGTCGAACACCGGGGAGCTGTTTTTT. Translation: CASSFQGSNTGELFF.

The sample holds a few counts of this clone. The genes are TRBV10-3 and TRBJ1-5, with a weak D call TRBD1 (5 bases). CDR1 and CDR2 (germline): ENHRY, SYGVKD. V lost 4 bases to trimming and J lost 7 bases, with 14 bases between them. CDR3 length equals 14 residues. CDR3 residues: CAISVGGAGQPQHF. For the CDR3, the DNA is TGTGCCATCAGTGTGGGAGGGGCCGGCCAGCCCCAGCATTTT.

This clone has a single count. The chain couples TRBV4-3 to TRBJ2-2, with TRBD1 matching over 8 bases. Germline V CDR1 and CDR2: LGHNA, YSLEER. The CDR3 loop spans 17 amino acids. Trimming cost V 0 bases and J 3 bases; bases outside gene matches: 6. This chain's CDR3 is CASSQDLTGEDTGELFF. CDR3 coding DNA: TGCGCCAGCAGCCAAGATTTGACAGGGGAAGACACCGGGGAGCTGTTTTTT.

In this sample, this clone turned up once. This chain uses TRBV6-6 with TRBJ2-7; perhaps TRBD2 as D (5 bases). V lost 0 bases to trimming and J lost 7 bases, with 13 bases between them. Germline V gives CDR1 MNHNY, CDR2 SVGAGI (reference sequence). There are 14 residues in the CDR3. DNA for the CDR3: TGTGCCAGCAGTTACTCCGCGGGTCAGAGGGAGCAGTACTTC. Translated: CASSYSAGQREQYF.

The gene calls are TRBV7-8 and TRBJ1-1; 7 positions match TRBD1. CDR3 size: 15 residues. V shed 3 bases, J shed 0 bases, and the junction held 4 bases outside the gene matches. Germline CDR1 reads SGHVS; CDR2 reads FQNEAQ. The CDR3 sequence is CASSLTGSMNTEAFF. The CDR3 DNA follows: TGTGCCAGCAGCTTGACAGGGAGCATGAACACTGAAGCTTTCTTT.

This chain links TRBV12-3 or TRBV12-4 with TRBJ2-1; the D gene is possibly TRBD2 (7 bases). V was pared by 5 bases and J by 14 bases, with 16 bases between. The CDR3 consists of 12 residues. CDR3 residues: CASSLRGGEEFF. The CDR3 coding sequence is TGTGCCAGCAGTCTGAGAGGGGGGGAGGAGTTCTTC.

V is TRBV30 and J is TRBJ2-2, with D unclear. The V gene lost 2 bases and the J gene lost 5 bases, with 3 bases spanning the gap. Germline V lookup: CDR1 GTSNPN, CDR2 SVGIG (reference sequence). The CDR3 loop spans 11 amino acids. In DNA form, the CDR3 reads TGTGCCTGGAGTCTGACCGGGGAGCTGTTTTTT. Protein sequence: CAWSLTGELFF.

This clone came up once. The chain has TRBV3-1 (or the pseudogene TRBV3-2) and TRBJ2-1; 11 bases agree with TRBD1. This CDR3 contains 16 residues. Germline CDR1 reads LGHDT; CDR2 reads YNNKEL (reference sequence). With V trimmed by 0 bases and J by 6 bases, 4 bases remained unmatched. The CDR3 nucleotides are TGTGCCAGCAGCCAAGAGAGGACAGGGGGCTGCAATGAGCAGTTCTTC. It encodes CASSQERTGGCNEQFF.

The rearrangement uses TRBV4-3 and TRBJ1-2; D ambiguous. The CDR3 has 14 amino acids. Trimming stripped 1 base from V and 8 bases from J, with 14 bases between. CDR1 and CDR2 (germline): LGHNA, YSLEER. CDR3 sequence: CASSQGMGDPGYTF. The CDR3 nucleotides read TGCGCCAGCAGCCAAGGTATGGGCGATCCAGGCTACACCTTC.